The rows below give T cell receptor beta chains drawn from one sample of a study of OX40 agonist ivuxolimab in advanced cancers. The method was immunoSEQ multiplex PCR; TCRdb's version includes in-frame clones alone and lacks a portion of them. In the table there are about 69,000 clones, roughly nine tenths of which are singletons. This material consisted of CD4+ or CD8+ T cells sorted from blood, taken in a trial of the OX40 agonist ivuxolimab. These receptors originate from an adult with an advanced solid tumor such as melanoma, head and neck, liver or kidney cancer. Each CDR3 is given with its conserved first and last residue. The D gene is left open where the match is weak. Rows give clone size only sometimes, using once, few, many, or a class for an expanded clone.

TGTGCCAGCAGCTCTGCCGGGACAGGGGGCATTGAAGCTTTCTTT	CASSSAGTGGIEAFF	TRBV7-9	TRBJ1-1	TRBD1	.
TGTGCCAGCTCACAGGACCAGGGTGGTGCTTTCTTT	CASSQDQGGAFF	TRBV18	TRBJ1-1	.	.
TGTGCCAGCAGCTTGCGATCTGGAGGCTACACCTTC	CASSLRSGGYTF	TRBV5-6	TRBJ1-2	.	.
TGTGCCAGCAGTGACTCGGCTTTCCTCGGGGGAACACCTACCCGAAGGCAGTTCTTC	CASSDSAFLGGTPTRRQFF	TRBV6-4	TRBJ2-1	.	.
TGTGCCAGTAGTATTCTGGGGGGCGAGCAGTACTTC	CASSILGGEQYF	TRBV19	TRBJ2-7	.	.
TGTGCCAGCAGTGAAGGCCCTTGGCGGGGCGGAGAGACCCAGTACTTC	CASSEGPWRGGETQYF	TRBV6-1	TRBJ2-5	.	.
TGTGCCAGCAGTGTCGGTCGGAGCAATCAGCCCCAGCATTTT	CASSVGRSNQPQHF	TRBV6-1	TRBJ1-5	.	few
TGCGCCAGCAGCCAAGTCGGAGGCAGGGGGCGAGGCAATCAGCCCCAGCATTTT	CASSQVGGRGRGNQPQHF	TRBV4-1	TRBJ1-5	TRBD1	.
TGTGCCAGCAGCTTACAGGGGGATCAGCCCCAGCATTTT	CASSLQGDQPQHF	TRBV7-6	TRBJ1-5	TRBD1	.
TGTGCCAGCAGGTGGTTGGGACTAGCGGAGAACAATGAGCAGTTCTTC	CASRWLGLAENNEQFF	TRBV7-9	TRBJ2-1	TRBD2	.
TGTGCCAGCAGCTTTCCACGGGACACGAATGAAAAACTGTTTTTT	CASSFPRDTNEKLFF	TRBV7-9	TRBJ1-4	.	.
TGTGCCAGCAGCGCCCTGACAGGGGGTCCCCAGGAGCAGTACTTC	CASSALTGGPQEQYF	TRBV9	TRBJ2-7	TRBD1	.
TGTGCCAGCAGCTTTTGGACAGGGGACCACGAGCAGTACTTC	CASSFWTGDHEQYF	TRBV7-9	TRBJ2-7	TRBD1	few
TGTGCCAGCAGCCCTAATCATGATACGCAGTATTTT	CASSPNHDTQYF	TRBV7-2	TRBJ2-3	.	few
TGCGCCAGCAGCTTAGAGACAGGGAACTATGGCTACACCTTC	CASSLETGNYGYTF	TRBV5-1	TRBJ1-2	TRBD1	.